The present TCR beta chain was sequenced within a study of blood T cell repertoires in COVID-19 (dated by TCRdb to about 2020). Turning to the overall study: Samples from collaborators originated in the United States, Italy and Spain and spanned both the acute and convalescent phases of COVID-19. HLA class I and class II types, where available, came from metadata supplied by the sample provider rather than from assay-based typing. Subjects who had been exposed to COVID-19, were actively infected with it, or had recovered from it provided the deeply sampled blood TCRbeta repertoires that made up the dataset. Nearly every sample came with metadata listing a de-identified subject ID, COVID-19 status, age in years and sex. The repertoires were released in a freely available public database meant as a resource for research on the immune response to SARS-CoV-2. The samples were drawn from two sources: the first 160 participants of the ongoing ImmuneRACE study, and fewer than 1,500 subjects contributed by 6 global collaborators. The material from the prospective study consisted of cDNA or gDNA derived from T cells, B-cell-depleted T cells, or PBMCs.

The full study reports these points: The amount of clinical and demographic metadata varied by source and participant and was provided uncurated.

TCRbeta CDR3 regions were amplified from genomic DNA using the immunoSEQ Assay, a bias-controlled multiplex PCR. The published analysis was carried out like this. The number of nucleated cells in each sample was estimated from the amplification of reference gene primers within the assay. To quantify the absolute abundance of each unique TCRbeta CDR3 rearrangement, sequence reads were collapsed and filtered. For each sample, productive Simpson clonality was calculated by taking the square root of Simpson's diversity index across productive rearrangements. TCRdb provides this immuneACCESS table in a form limited to in-frame rearrangements. Some clones are lacking; in checked studies, under half of them reflect an unresolved V gene, and why the rest are absent is not known. V and J calls and clone size come straight from that table; D and trimming were deduced from the DNA. Present in this sample are around 250,000 clones, around nine tenths of which were seen just once. The top ten clones comprise roughly 1.6% of the sample.

Points on this clone: Its antigen target is currently unknown. Base qualities are missing; no much larger clone stands one base away.

Trimmed from V: 2 bases; trimmed from J: 7 bases; junction bases lacking a gene match: 14. The germline V gene provides CDR1 SGHRS and CDR2 YFSETQ. The CDR3 holds 18 amino acids from the cysteine to the phenylalanine. The read is trimmed to its CDR3 DNA, 54 bases read in frame from base 1. In the prospective study, participants were about 18 to 95 years old, resided in fewer than 25 geographic areas of the United States, and were enrolled through a virtual design. In the prospective study, cohorts were assigned on the basis of participant-reported clinical history obtained from a screening survey and a study questionnaire. Recovered participants in ImmuneRACE Cohort 3 were defined by two consecutive negative NP/OP PCR tests, clearance by a healthcare professional, or resolution of symptoms. Mobile phlebotomists in the prospective study collected whole blood, serum and a nasopharyngeal or oropharyngeal swab from every participant. Additional blood draws and questionnaires over an approximately two-month period could optionally be provided by prospective study participants. Before DNA extraction, blood samples from the prospective study were shipped at room temperature or frozen.

Specimen: PBMCs or T cells enriched from blood (not recorded which). This TCR derives from a woman in her fifties or sixties who had recovered from COVID-19. The V gene is TRBV5-1 and the J gene is TRBJ2-2, and 10 junctional nucleotides match TRBD2. CDR3 reads: CASSFLAPSAGGGGELFF. Read as DNA, the sequence is TGCGCCAGCAGCTTTCTCGCCCCCTCAGCGGGAGGGGGCGGGGAGCTGTTTTTT.